This TCR beta chain was retrieved from a study of blood T cell repertoires in COVID-19. Study summary: Acute and convalescent COVID-19 specimens originated in the United States, Italy and Spain. T cells, B-cell-depleted T cells, or PBMCs supplied cDNA or gDNA.

After removal of 5 bases from V and 0 bases from J, the junction contained 10 bases not matched to a gene. CDR3 length: 17 residues. Germline-derived CDR1 and CDR2 are SGHTA and FQGNSA. As originally analysed: Amplification of reference gene primers provided the estimated nucleated cell counts. Sequencing was performed with immunoSEQ multiplex PCR; in TCRdb, only in-frame clones are kept and a portion is missing. Clone size and V and J calls were adopted from that table, with D and trimming inferred from the DNA. The table lists under 300,000 clones, roughly 80% of them singletons, with around an eighth in the top ten.

The specimen sequenced was peripheral blood. The chain couples TRBV7-2 to TRBJ1-5, with 7 bases lining up with TRBD1. This TCR was recovered from a woman aged 55-70 years with active or convalescent COVID-19. In DNA, the CDR3 is TGTGCCAGCAGCGCAGGATTACAGGGGTATAGCAATCAGCCCCAGCATTTT. It specifies CASSAGLQGYSNQPQHF.